This is a list of T cell receptor beta chains from one sample in a study of CXCR3-negative and CXCR3-positive naive CD8 T cells. TCRdb reprocessed the 5' RACE reads and reports one entry per CDR3 protein, with no DNA. Listed are about 28,000 distinct CDR3 sequences; about 10% falls within the top ten. Sequencing input: memory CD8+ T cells from blood. These receptors came from a human donor in good health. Some clones in this sample may be carry-over from other donors' samples. Both conserved end residues are part of each CDR3. Size is omitted from some rows. Given values are once, few, many or a class for expanded clones.

clone size	V gene	J gene	CDR3 protein
.	TRBV23-1	TRBJ2-2	CASSQTGDPGELFF
.	TRBV4-3	TRBJ2-2	CASSQDGRGAFTGELFF
.	TRBV20-1	TRBJ2-1	CSAYRGGGADEQFF
.	TRBV28	TRBJ2-1	CASSQGLALYNEQFF
.	TRBV6-2/TRBV6-3	TRBJ2-1	CASTSTRNWNEQFF
.	TRBV2	TRBJ2-5	CASNPRPIPWETQYF
.	TRBV7-2	TRBJ1-1	CASSLGGLRFEAFF
.	TRBV23-1	TRBJ2-7	CASSQNLAGGTTGLYEQYF
.	TRBV3-1	TRBJ2-1	CASSQKAGGLYNEQFF
.	TRBV30	TRBJ2-2	CAWSPKRDSNTGELFF
.	TRBV7-6	TRBJ1-3	CASSAAGRDSGNTIYF
.	TRBV7-9	TRBJ2-1	CASRPKAAGTHNEQFF
medium-sized	TRBV7-8	TRBJ2-7	CASSDLGTGYYEQYF
.	TRBV12-3/TRBV12-4	TRBJ2-1	CASSITYEQFF
.	TRBV20-1	TRBJ2-7	CSARTRDSSYEQYF
.	TRBV7-3	TRBJ2-5	CASSLTHQETQYF
.	TRBV4-3	TRBJ2-1	CASSQAVGGSYNEQFF
.	TRBV7-9	TRBJ2-6	CASSLGPGQLRSGANVLTF
.	TRBV15	TRBJ2-1	CATSRSTGTPRGQFF
.	TRBV4-3	TRBJ2-3	CASSQDRRGADTQYF
.	TRBV7-8	TRBJ2-7	CASSSDRGQEQYF
.	TRBV5-1	TRBJ1-5	CASRSGLSDQPQHF
.	TRBV20-1	TRBJ1-2	CSAGEGGSPYGYTF
.	TRBV6-2/TRBV6-3	TRBJ2-7	CASRGTELDEQYF
.	TRBV4-3	TRBJ2-7	CASSQEGQTYEQYF
.	TRBV5-1	TRBJ2-1	CASSLELAGFNEQFF
.	TRBV7-9	TRBJ2-5	CASSFPTVTDAGGTQYF
.	TRBV28	TRBJ1-2	CASRRDRGEVGGYTF
.	TRBV3-1	TRBJ2-5	CASSLMGQGVVETQYF
.	TRBV6-2/TRBV6-3	TRBJ1-1	CASSYEGWTEAFF
.	TRBV12-3/TRBV12-4	TRBJ2-5	CASSPRDTGSETQYF
.	TRBV13	TRBJ2-5	CASSRAQGAWETQYF
.	TRBV19	TRBJ1-1	CASSISPSRAFF
.	TRBV29-1	TRBJ1-2	CSVEEAGPGYTF
.	TRBV14	TRBJ1-5	CASSQVDSNQPQHF
.	TRBV7-9	TRBJ2-7	CAIQREWDEQYF
.	TRBV29-1	TRBJ2-7	CSVVIPAGGTYEQYF